This T cell receptor beta chain came from a study of blood T cell repertoires in COVID-19. This CDR3 has 14 amino acids. The germline gives CDR1 GTSNPN, CDR2 SVGIG (reference sequence). Trimming cost V 0 bases and J 4 bases, with 12 bases left between them. Clones were read by immunoSEQ multiplex PCR, and TCRdb kept only the in-frame ones, dropping some. The data contain 60,000 to 65,000 clones, approximately 83% of them seen just once; the ten biggest clones take up about 10%. This clonotype originated in a man in his forties or fifties with COVID-19, enrolled during active disease. J is TRBJ2-5 and V is TRBV30; D ambiguous. Sequenced material: peripheral blood. The CDR3 nucleotides are TGTGCCTGGAGTGTAAGGCTAGATAGAGAGACCCAGTACTTC. Residues: CAWSVRLDRETQYF.